The rows below give T cell receptor beta chains drawn from one sample of a study of blood T cell repertoires in COVID-19. Here immunoSEQ multiplex PCR was the method, and the copy in TCRdb shows in-frame clones only, minus some. The sample gives about 26,000 clones, approximately 81% of which show up once; 30% to 35% is in the top ten. Sample: peripheral blood. Receptor source: a human donor in a cohort sampled during active COVID-19. The CDR3 runs from the conserved cysteine through the conserved F or W. The order of the fields is clone size, D gene, V gene, J gene, CDR3 DNA, CDR3 protein. A D gene is named only where the DNA matches it firmly. Part of the rows lack a size; the others show once, few, many or a class for expanded clones.

NA	TRBD2	TRBV5-6	TRBJ2-3	TGTGCCAGCAGCCTTCGAGGAAGCGGGGGGCAGACAGATACGCAGTATTTT	CASSLRGSGGQTDTQYF
NA	NA	TRBV20-1	TRBJ2-3	TGCAGTGCTAGTCCAGGGAGCACAGATACGCAGTATTTT	CSASPGSTDTQYF
NA	TRBD1	TRBV7-2	TRBJ1-1	TGTGCCAGCAGCTTGGGACAGACGAACACTGAAGCTTTCTTT	CASSLGQTNTEAFF
few	TRBD2	TRBV14	TRBJ2-7	TGTGCCAGCAGTCGGGGGGGTGGCGAGCAGTACTTC	CASSRGGGEQYF
NA	TRBD1	TRBV18	TRBJ1-3	TGTGCCAGCTCAGCGGGACAGAGAACTGGAAACACCATATATTTT	CASSAGQRTGNTIYF
once	TRBD1	TRBV6-5	TRBJ2-3	TGTGCCAGCAGTTACCGGTCAGGGGGCGAAGGGACGCAGTATTTT	CASSYRSGGEGTQYF
NA	NA	TRBV4-2	TRBJ2-3	TGTGCCAGCAGCCAAGAAGGGGGGGGGCCGGGGGATACGCAGTATTTT	CASSQEGGGPGDTQYF
NA	TRBD2	TRBV6-2/TRBV6-3	TRBJ2-7	TGTGCCAGCAGCCCCGTATCTAGCGGGAGAAACGAGCAGTACTTC	CASSPVSSGRNEQYF
NA	NA	TRBV27	TRBJ2-1	TGTGCCAGCAGTTTATCTAGGGGGTCCTACAATGAGCAGTTCTTC	CASSLSRGSYNEQFF
NA	TRBD1	TRBV18	TRBJ2-7	TGTGCCAGCTCACCGACAGGGGGCTTGGACGAGCAGTACTTC	CASSPTGGLDEQYF
NA	TRBD2	TRBV3-1/TRBV3-2	TRBJ2-7	TGTGCCAGCAGCCAAGATCTTGGGAGGGCCTACGAGCAGTACTTC	CASSQDLGRAYEQYF
NA	NA	TRBV24-1	TRBJ2-5	TGTGCCACCAGTGCGTACACAGAGATCCAAGAGACCCAGTACTTC	CATSAYTEIQETQYF
NA	NA	TRBV4-2	TRBJ2-1	TGTGCCAGCAGCCAATCATTAGGGGGTGAGCAGTTCTTC	CASSQSLGGEQFF
NA	TRBD1	TRBV7-6	TRBJ2-5	TGTGCCAGCAGCTGGGACAGGGAGGATGGGGTCCGCCAAGAGACCCAGTACTTC	CASSWDREDGVRQETQYF
NA	NA	TRBV4-1	TRBJ1-5	TGCGCCAGCAGCCTTGGCGGAGGAAATCAGCCCCAGCATTTT	CASSLGGGNQPQHF
NA	NA	TRBV5-4	TRBJ2-7	TGTGCCAGCAGCAACGACAACTACGAGCAGTACTTC	CASSNDNYEQYF
NA	NA	TRBV7-2	TRBJ2-7	TGTGCCAGCAGCTTAGAGTACACAGAAGCCTACGAGCAGTACTTC	CASSLEYTEAYEQYF
NA	NA	TRBV6-2/TRBV6-3	TRBJ2-7	TGTGCCAGCAGTTACGAAACAGCCAGCCACGAGCAGTACTTC	CASSYETASHEQYF
NA	NA	TRBV9	TRBJ2-5	TGTGCCAGCAGCCCGGCAGGGGCGAGGGAGACCCAGTACTTC	CASSPAGARETQYF
NA	NA	TRBV6-2/TRBV6-3	TRBJ1-2	TGTGCCAGCAGTTGGGGAGCGGTGAATGGCTACACCTTC	CASSWGAVNGYTF
few	TRBD1	TRBV7-2	TRBJ1-5	TGTGCCAGCAGCCAGGGGGCAGGGCAGCCCCAGCATTTT	CASSQGAGQPQHF
NA	TRBD2	TRBV7-2	TRBJ2-7	TGTGCCAGCAGCTCTCCGGGACTAGAAGCCCAGCAGTACTTC	CASSSPGLEAQQYF
NA	TRBD1	TRBV5-1	TRBJ2-5	TGCGCCAGCAGCGCGACAGGGGTGATGGGGGAGACCCAGTACTTC	CASSATGVMGETQYF
once	TRBD2	TRBV6-5	TRBJ2-1	TGTGCCAGCACCTGGGCTAGCGGCAATGAGCAGTTCTTC	CASTWASGNEQFF
NA	TRBD1	TRBV6-2/TRBV6-3	TRBJ2-7	TGTGCCAGCAGTGACGACAGGGGGATCCCCTACGAGCAGTACTTC	CASSDDRGIPYEQYF
NA	NA	TRBV24-1	TRBJ1-5	TGTGCCACCAGTGTCACGCCCGGGGGCAATCAGCCCCAGCATTTT	CATSVTPGGNQPQHF
NA	TRBD2	TRBV7-3	TRBJ2-3	TGTGCCAGCAGCTTCAATAGCGGGGGGGCAGATACGCAGTATTTT	CASSFNSGGADTQYF